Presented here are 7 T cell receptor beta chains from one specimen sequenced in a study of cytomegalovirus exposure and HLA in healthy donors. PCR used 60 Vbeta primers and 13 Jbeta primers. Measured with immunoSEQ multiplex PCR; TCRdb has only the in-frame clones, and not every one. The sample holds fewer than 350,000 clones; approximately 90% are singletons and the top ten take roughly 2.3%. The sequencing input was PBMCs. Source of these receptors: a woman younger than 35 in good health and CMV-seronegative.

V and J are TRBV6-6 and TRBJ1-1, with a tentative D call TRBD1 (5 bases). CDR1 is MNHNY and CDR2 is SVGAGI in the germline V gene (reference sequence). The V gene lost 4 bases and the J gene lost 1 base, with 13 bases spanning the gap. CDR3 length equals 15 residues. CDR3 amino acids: CASSSGWGGNTEAFF. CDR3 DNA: TGTGCCAGCAGTTCGGGGTGGGGGGGGAACACTGAAGCTTTCTTT.

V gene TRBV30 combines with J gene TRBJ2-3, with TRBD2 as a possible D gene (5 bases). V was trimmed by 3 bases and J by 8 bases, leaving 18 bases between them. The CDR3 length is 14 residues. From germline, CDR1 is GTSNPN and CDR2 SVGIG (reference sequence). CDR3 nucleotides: TGTGCCTGGAGACACTCTTCAGAGGGCGTTACGCAGTATTTT. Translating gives CAWRHSSEGVTQYF.

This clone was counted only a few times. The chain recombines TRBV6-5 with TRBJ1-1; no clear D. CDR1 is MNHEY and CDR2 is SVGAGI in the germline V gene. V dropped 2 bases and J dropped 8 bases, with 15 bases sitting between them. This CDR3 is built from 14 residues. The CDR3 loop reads CASSYLAQGREAFF. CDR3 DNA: TGTGCCAGCAGTTACCTAGCCCAAGGCAGGGAAGCTTTCTTT.

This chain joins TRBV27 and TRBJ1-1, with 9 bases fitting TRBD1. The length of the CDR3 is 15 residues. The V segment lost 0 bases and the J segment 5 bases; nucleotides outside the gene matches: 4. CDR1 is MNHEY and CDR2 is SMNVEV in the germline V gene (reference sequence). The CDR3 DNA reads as TGTGCCAGCAGTTTATCCGGACAGGGGAGGACTGAAGCTTTCTTT. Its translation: CASSLSGQGRTEAFF.

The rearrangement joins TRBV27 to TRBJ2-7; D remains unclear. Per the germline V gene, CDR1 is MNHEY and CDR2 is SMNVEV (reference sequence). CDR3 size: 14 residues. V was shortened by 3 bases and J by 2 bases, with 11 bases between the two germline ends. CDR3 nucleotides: TGTGCCAGCAGTTTTAATCAACATCCCTACGAGCAGTACTTC. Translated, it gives CASSFNQHPYEQYF.

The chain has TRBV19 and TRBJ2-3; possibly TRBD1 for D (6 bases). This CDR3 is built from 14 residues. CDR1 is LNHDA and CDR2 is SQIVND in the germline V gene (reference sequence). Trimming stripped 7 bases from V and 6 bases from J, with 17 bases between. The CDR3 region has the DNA TGTGCCAGTAACAACTGGGACATCAAGGATACGCAGTATTTT. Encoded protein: CASNNWDIKDTQYF.

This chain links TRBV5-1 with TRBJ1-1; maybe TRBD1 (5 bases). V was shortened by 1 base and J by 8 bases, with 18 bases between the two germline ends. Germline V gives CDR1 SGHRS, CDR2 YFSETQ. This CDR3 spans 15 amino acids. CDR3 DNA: TGCGCCAGCAGCTTGAGTGAGTCCAGGGAGGAAGAAGCTTTCTTT. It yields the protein CASSLSESREEEAFF.